These 21 T cell receptor beta chains were sequenced from one sample in a study of CD8+CD57+ T cells in acquired aplastic anemia (dated by TCRdb to between 2017 and 2018). Instrument on record: Illumina HiSeq 2000. TCR beta VDJ combination and CDR3 sequence profiling used genomic DNA as the template. TCRdb ran its own pipeline on the public reads, namely fastp trimming at Q25 and MiXCR clone calling, and kept in-frame beta chains. Each entry is one CDR3 protein sequence, shown with its most common DNA and genes. The sample records about 190,000 distinct CDR3 sequences, approximately 50% of which are singletons. The top ten clonotypes cover about 16% of the sample. Material for sequencing was sorted CD4+, CD8+, or CD8+CD57+ T cells (not recorded which) from PBMCs. The source of these receptors is a human donor in good health, serving as a control.

Concerning this clonotype: One end of the junction is discordant with germline, which a read error may explain. The rearrangement joins TRBV10-1 to TRBJ1-3; D gene ambiguous. The CDR3 has 12 residues. Germline values: CDR1 WNHNN, CDR2 SYGVQD (reference sequence). CDR3 in amino acids: CASNQSGNTIYF. In nucleotides, the CDR3 is TGTGCCAGCAATCAATCCGGAAACACCATATATTTT.

This clonotype was seen at least ten times. A read error is possible here, since a much larger clone lies one base away. CDR3 loop: CAIGRQRGGTYEQYF. CDR3 nucleotides: TGTGCCATCGGCCGGCAGCGGGGGGGAACCTACGAGCAGTACTTC. The J gene is TRBJ2-7, the V gene TRBV10-3, with 10 nucleotides matching TRBD2. Germline loops: CDR1 ENHRY, CDR2 SYGVKD. CDR3 size: 15 residues. After removal of 8 bases from V and 2 bases from J, the junction contained 9 bases not matched to a gene.

This clonotype has just one count. The rearrangement links TRBV5-1 to TRBJ2-7, with D possibly TRBD2 on 5 matching bases. The germline V gene encodes CDR1 SGHRS and CDR2 YFSETQ. The V end lost 4 bases, the J end lost 7 bases, and 15 bases lay between the germline ends. The CDR3 has 13 residues. CDR3 in DNA: TGCGCCAGCAGCGAAGGCGACGAGCGGGAGCAGTACTTC. Its protein product is CASSEGDEREQYF.

V usage is TRBV12-3 or TRBV12-4 and J usage is TRBJ1-1; D gene unclear. The germline V and J ends were trimmed by 6 bases and 7 bases, with 15 bases remaining between them. The CDR3 covers 13 residues. The CDR3 DNA reads as TGTGCCAGCAGCCCTTCCCTACAGAGTGAAGCTTTCTTT. Amino acid sequence: CASSPSLQSEAFF.

Remarks on this clonotype: The junction shows a germline mismatch at one end, possibly a read error. The V and J genes are TRBV10-2 and TRBJ1-5; D remains ambiguous. CDR1 is WSHSY and CDR2 is SAAADI in the germline V gene. The CDR3 totals 14 residues. The CDR3 nucleotides are TGTGCCAGCAGGCCCATTATAAGCAGTCAGCCCCAGCATTTT. Amino acid sequence: CASRPIISSQPQHF.

V usage is TRBV7-2 and J usage is TRBJ1-5; D perhaps matches TRBD1 (6 bases). Germline V gives CDR1 SGHTA, CDR2 FQGNSA. Trimming removed 1 base from V and 1 base from J, with 11 bases in between. This CDR3 region has 16 residues. The CDR3 region has the DNA TGTGCCAGCAGCTTAGGATCGGGGACAAGCAATCAGCCCCAGCATTTT. It encodes CASSLGSGTSNQPQHF.

CDR3 in amino acids: CAIEGTGGAGNTF. CDR3 sequence (DNA): TGTGCCATAGAGGGGACAGGGGGAGCTGGAAACACCTTC. The chain couples TRBV10-3 to TRBJ1-2; 11 bases match TRBD1. V was pared by 9 bases and J by 12 bases, with 12 bases of the junction left unmatched. This CDR3 region has 13 residues. Per germline, CDR1 ENHRY and CDR2 SYGVKD.

This chain connects TRBV30 to TRBJ2-7; D is tentatively TRBD1 or TRBD2 (6 bases each). Germline V gives CDR1 GTSNPN, CDR2 SVGIG (reference sequence). This CDR3 contains 13 residues. V was pared by 4 bases and J by 6 bases, with 16 bases between. The CDR3 region has the DNA TGTGCCTGGACCCTGGGGGGCCTCGGCGAGCAGTACTTC. Amino acid sequence: CAWTLGGLGEQYF.

This clonotype has a count of ten or more. The chain uses TRBV7-2 and TRBJ2-3, with 12 bases lining up with TRBD2. CDR1 is SGHTA, CDR2 FQGNSA, per germline. The CDR3 sequence is 20 residues long. V lost 0 bases, J lost 0 bases, and 10 bases stayed unmatched. Written as DNA, the CDR3 is TGTGCCAGCAGCTTAGCGGTATGGCTAGCGGGGGGGCCCAGCACAGATACGCAGTATTTT. Amino acid sequence: CASSLAVWLAGGPSTDTQYF.

The chain has TRBV6-6 and TRBJ2-7; unclear D gene. V dropped 0 bases and J dropped 3 bases, with 12 bases sitting between them. The CDR3 has 15 residues. Germline V lookup: CDR1 MNHNY, CDR2 SVGAGI (reference sequence). The CDR3: CASSYSGGASYEQYF. The CDR3 region has the DNA TGTGCCAGCAGTTACTCGGGCGGCGCGAGCTACGAGCAGTACTTC.

This clonotype showed up many times. The CDR3 spells CASSDSAGGGGYTF. The CDR3 nucleotides are TGTGCCAGCAGTGACTCTGCGGGCGGGGGTGGCTACACCTTC. The genes are TRBV6-4 and TRBJ1-2, with TRBD1 as a possible D gene (5 bases). The CDR3 runs to 14 residues. V lost 0 bases to trimming and J lost 7 bases, with 12 bases between them. Looked up from germline, CDR1 is MRHNA and CDR2 is SNTAGT.

This clonotype was detected many times. A junction boundary mismatches the germline segment, possibly from a read error. The chain combines TRBV4-3 with TRBJ1-2; TRBD1 matches at 9 bases. From germline, CDR1 is LGHNA and CDR2 YSLEER. CDR3 length: 14 residues. The CDR3 is CASSPGQGNYGYTF. The CDR3 DNA sequence: TGTGCCAGCAGCCCGGGACAGGGAAACTATGGCTACACCTTC.

Comment on this clonotype: The CDR3 does not close with the conserved phenylalanine or tryptophan, likely indicating a read error. No DNA is shown, since the ends of the CDR3 on it are uncertain; the CDR3 is the one TCRdb lists. The genes are TRBV20-1 and TRBJ1-1. CDR1 is DFQATT and CDR2 is SNEGSKA in the germline V gene (reference sequence). The CDR3 is 13 amino acids in total, end residues counted. Here the CDR3 reads CSARRHANTEASL.

Of note for this clonotype: A junction boundary mismatches the germline segment, possibly from a read error. The gene calls are TRBV12-3 or TRBV12-4 and TRBJ1-1, with D possibly matching TRBD1 (6 bases). This CDR3 comprises 15 residues. The CDR3 DNA is TGTGCTAGCAATTTAGGGGGGGATTGGGGCACTGAAGCTTTCTTT. Its translation is CASNLGGDWGTEAFF.

The rearrangement uses TRBV7-9 and TRBJ1-1, with D tentatively TRBD1 (5 bases). CDR1 is SEHNR and CDR2 is FQNEAQ in the germline V gene (reference sequence). V was pared by 1 base and J by 10 bases, with 10 bases between. This CDR3 comprises 12 residues. In DNA, the CDR3 is TGTGCCAGCAGCTTAGACGGGACGGGAGCTTTCTTT. Its protein is CASSLDGTGAFF.

This clonotype was counted ten times or more. The V call is TRBV12-3 or TRBV12-4, the J call TRBJ1-5, with D maybe TRBD1 (5 bases). V lost 2 bases and J lost 2, with 10 bases in between. The CDR3 runs to 15 residues. CDR3 protein: CASSLSQVGNQPQHF. The CDR3 nucleotides are TGTGCCAGCAGTTTATCACAGGTTGGCAATCAGCCCCAGCATTTT.

Remarks on this clonotype: Compared with germline, one end of the junction differs, possibly owing to a read error. The chain carries TRBV29-1 and TRBJ1-2; tentatively, D is TRBD1 (5 bases). The CDR3 sequence is 13 residues long. Germline V gene sequence: CDR1 SQVTM, CDR2 ANQGSEA. CDR3 coding DNA: TGCAGCGGGCGGGGCAGCACTAACTATGGCCACACCTTC. Encoded protein: CSGRGSTNYGHTF.

Only a few counts were recorded for this clonotype. The rearrangement uses TRBV7-2 and TRBJ2-7, with 12 bases lining up with TRBD1. CDR3 size: 16 residues. With 4 bases clipped from V and 6 bases from J, the junction kept 10 bases outside the gene matches. Per the germline V gene, CDR1 is SGHTA and CDR2 is FQGNSA. This CDR3 reads CASSSGMGTGGGEQYF. DNA of the CDR3: TGTGCCAGCAGCTCTGGCATGGGGACAGGGGGCGGCGAGCAGTACTTC.

The CDR3 spells CASSRQGNEQFF. The CDR3 DNA reads TGTGCCAGTTCAAGACAGGGAAATGAGCAGTTCTTC. The gene calls are TRBV19 and TRBJ2-1, with TRBD1 identical over 7 bases. The CDR3 totals 12 residues. Germline V gives CDR1 LNHDA, CDR2 SQIVND (reference sequence). After removal of 8 bases from V and 7 bases from J, the junction contained 5 bases not matched to a gene. The full variable domain, its missing parts supplied by reference TRBV19 and TRBJ2-1, is DGGITQSPKYLFRKEGQNVTLSCEQNLNHDAMYWYRQDPGQGLRLIYYSQIVNDFQKGDIAEGYSVSREKKESFPLTVTSAQKNPTAFYLCASSRQGNEQFFGPGTRLTVL.

The rearrangement joins TRBV18 to TRBJ2-2, with D perhaps matching TRBD1 (5 bases). Germline CDR1 KGHSH, CDR2 LQKENI. V was shortened by 4 bases and J by 0 bases, with 9 bases between the two germline ends. This CDR3 spans 15 amino acids. The CDR3 protein is CASSQQTANTGELFF. In nucleotides, the CDR3 is TGTGCCAGCTCACAACAGACAGCGAACACCGGGGAGCTGTTTTTT.

The chain is built from TRBV2 and TRBJ1-2; tentatively, D is TRBD1 (5 bases). Germline-derived CDR1 and CDR2 are SNHLY and FYNNEI. The CDR3 runs to 14 residues. Between the trimmed V and J ends, which lost 4 bases and 7 bases, there was a span of 16 bases. The CDR3 coding sequence is TGTGCCAGCAGTGTCATGGGGCAGGGATTTGGCTACACCTTC. Its translation: CASSVMGQGFGYTF. The whole variable domain, remainder taken from reference TRBV2 and TRBJ1-2, is EPEVTQTPSHQVTQMGQEVILRCVPISNHLYFYWYRQILGQKVEFLVSFYNNEISEKSEIFDDQFSVERPDGSNFTLKIRSTKLEDSAMYFCASSVMGQGFGYTFGSGTRLTVV.